A single TCR beta chain is shown here with its context. Mismatch with germline at one junction end may stem from a read error. These data come from a study of T cells of healthy individuals. Germline V lookup: CDR1 SGHKS, CDR2 YYEKEE (reference sequence). This CDR3 is built from 13 residues. Each CDR3 protein gets one entry after TCRdb re-called the 5' RACE reads with MiXCR. The data contain some 69,000 distinct CDR3 sequences, about 17% of them singletons. The receptor was derived from a human donor in good health. V is TRBV5-5 and J is TRBJ1-2; D is unclear. CDR3 in amino acids: CASSLDGYYGYNF. The CDR3 DNA follows: TGTGCCAGCAGCTTGGACGGCTACTATGGCTACAACTTC.